What follows are 11 T cell receptor beta chains derived from one specimen sequenced in a study of shared clonotypes between healthy human individuals. TCRdb's table, derived via immunoSEQ multiplex PCR, lists solely in-frame clones and lacks some. This repertoire shows hundreds of thousands of clones, around 97% found once; its top ten account for approximately 0.057%. Sequencing used naive CD4+ T cells sorted from blood. Specified subset: CD45RA+ positively selected. The receptor set was obtained from a woman younger than 45 in good health.

The chain employs TRBV10-2 and TRBJ2-3; D is perhaps TRBD2 (6 bases). CDR1 WSHSY and CDR2 SAAADI come from the germline V gene. The V end was cut by 8 bases, the J end by 4 bases, with 10 bases between. CDR3 length: 12 amino acids. This chain's CDR3 is CASGGSPDTQYF. CDR3 sequence (DNA): TGCGCCAGCGGGGGGTCACCAGATACGCAGTATTTT.

This chain uses TRBV27 with TRBJ2-7, with 13 bases identical to TRBD2. The CDR3 is 19 amino acids. Germline CDR1 reads MNHEY; CDR2 reads SMNVEV (reference sequence). V was pared by 2 bases and J by 1 base, with 11 bases of the junction left unmatched. CDR3 nucleotides: TGTGCCAGCAGTTTAACTAGCGGGAGGGGTCTTCCAGGTTCCTACGAGCAGTACTTC. Translation gives CASSLTSGRGLPGSYEQYF.

The chain links TRBV4-1 to TRBJ2-7; 7 bases map to TRBD2. The CDR3 has 15 amino acids. CDR1 and CDR2 (germline): MGHRA, YSYEKL. V shed 0 bases and J 0 bases; nucleotides not matched to a gene: 2. In nucleotides, the CDR3 is TGCGCCAGCAGCCAAGAATGGGACTACTCCTACGAGCAGTACTTC. It specifies CASSQEWDYSYEQYF.

The chain couples TRBV29-1 to TRBJ2-3; D is unresolved. Germline assignment: CDR1 SQVTM and CDR2 ANQGSEA. The length of the CDR3 is 12 residues. Trimming removed 2 bases from V and 2 bases from J, with 5 bases in between. The CDR3 is CSVEHDTDTQYF. CDR3 DNA sequence: TGCAGCGTTGAACACGACACAGATACGCAGTATTTT.

The V call is TRBV19, the J call TRBJ2-5; TRBD2 aligns across 10 bases. CDR3 size: 18 residues. Losses at the gene ends were 11 bases for V and 1 base for J; bases not matched to a gene: 19. Per germline, CDR1 LNHDA and CDR2 SQIVND (reference sequence). The CDR3 bases are TGTGCCCCGGTTTTCCATCCCTCTAGCGGGAGTTCCCAAGAGACCCAGTACTTC. Protein sequence: CAPVFHPSSGSSQETQYF.

The chain uses TRBV29-1 and TRBJ2-1, with 7 positions matching TRBD2. The junction had 11 bases not matched to a gene; V was cut back by 1 base and J by 2 bases. The CDR3 is made up of 17 amino acids. Germline V lookup: CDR1 SQVTM, CDR2 ANQGSEA. CDR3 residues: CSVEVRFAGVTYNEQFF. DNA for the CDR3: TGCAGCGTTGAAGTCAGGTTCGCGGGAGTGACCTACAATGAGCAGTTCTTC.

The rearrangement joins TRBV7-2 to TRBJ2-5, with D unresolved. The CDR3 contains 14 residues. Germline-derived CDR1 and CDR2 are SGHTA and FQGNSA. The germline V and J ends were trimmed by 5 bases and 1 base, with 11 bases remaining between them. The CDR3 is CASSRSGFQETQYF. The DNA for the CDR3 is TGTGCCAGCAGCCGGTCCGGATTCCAAGAGACCCAGTACTTC.

The rearrangement joins TRBV18 to TRBJ2-7; TRBD2 might be the D (6 bases). CDR1 KGHSH and CDR2 LQKENI come from the germline V gene. Trimming took off 0 bases at V and 9 bases at J, with 12 bases between the two ends. The CDR3 loop spans 13 amino acids. CDR3 sequence reads: CASSPPEGLSQYF. The CDR3 bases are TGTGCCAGCTCACCACCCGAGGGACTTTCGCAGTACTTC.

The chain employs TRBV27 and TRBJ2-6; the match to TRBD1 covers 9 bases. Germline V CDR1 and CDR2: MNHEY, SMNVEV (reference sequence). The CDR3 extends over 16 amino acids. J lost 2 bases, V lost 3 bases, and 2 bases had no gene match. In DNA, the CDR3 is TGTGCCAGCAGTTTTACAGGGGGCACTGGGGCCAACGTCCTGACTTTC. It encodes CASSFTGGTGANVLTF.

The J gene is TRBJ2-6, the V gene TRBV5-1; D is ambiguous. Germline CDR1 reads SGHRS; CDR2 reads YFSETQ. V was shortened by 0 bases and J by 4 bases, with 5 bases between the two germline ends. This CDR3 comprises 14 residues. The CDR3 sequence: CASSLGEGANVLTF. The CDR3 DNA sequence: TGCGCCAGCAGCTTGGGTGAAGGGGCCAACGTCCTGACTTTC.

Regarding this clone: Different DNA sequences within this sample yield the same CDR3. The CDR3 region is CASSYRGRQGETQYF. The CDR3 DNA reads as TGTGCCAGCAGTTATAGGGGGCGGCAGGGGGAGACCCAGTACTTC. The V and J genes are TRBV6-6 and TRBJ2-5, with 7 positions matching TRBD1. The CDR3 is made up of 15 amino acids. The V gene's germline CDR1 is MNHNY and CDR2 SVGAGI (reference sequence). Losses at the gene ends were 3 bases for V and 5 bases for J; bases not matched to a gene: 9.